This T cell receptor (beta chain) was profiled in a study of chemoradiotherapy in HPV16-positive cancers. Whole-study results and caveats: For HPV16-positive patients, expanding HPV-responsive T cells associated with longer recurrence-free survival. Non-HPV-specific T cells did not expand in tumors during treatment, whereas candidate HPV-specific clones and E7-related motifs did.

The CDR3 spans 17 residues. The germline V gene has CDR1 SGHKS and CDR2 YYEKEE (reference sequence). Trimming cost V 0 bases and J 1 base, with 11 bases left between them. Clones were sequenced by immunoSEQ multiplex PCR, and TCRdb holds only the in-frame ones, with some missing. The top ten hold approximately 3% of the sample, which has under 40,000 clones, roughly nine tenths seen once. Details on this clone: Antigen: not known.

Repeated repertoire sampling spanned the course of chemoradiotherapy. This sequence joins TRBV5-5 and TRBJ1-6; possibly TRBD1 for D (6 bases). This receptor was identified in a human donor with HPV-associated anogenital cancer. The sample consisted of blood, taken from a patient who underwent chemoradiotherapy. The CDR3 spells CASSLGQGRSYNSPLHF. CDR3 coding DNA: TGTGCCAGCAGCTTGGGGCAGGGGAGGTCCTATAATTCACCCCTCCACTTT.